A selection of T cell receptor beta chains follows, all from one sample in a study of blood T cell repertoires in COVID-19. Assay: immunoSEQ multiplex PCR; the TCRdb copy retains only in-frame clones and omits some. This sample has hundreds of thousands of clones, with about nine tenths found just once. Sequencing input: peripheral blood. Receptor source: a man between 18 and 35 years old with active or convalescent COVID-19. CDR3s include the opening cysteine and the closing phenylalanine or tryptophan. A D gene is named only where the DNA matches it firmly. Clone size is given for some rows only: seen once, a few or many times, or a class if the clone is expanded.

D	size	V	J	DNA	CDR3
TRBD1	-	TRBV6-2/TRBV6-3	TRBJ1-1	TGTGCCAGCAGTAAGGGACAGCTCGCCGGTGAAGCTTTCTTT	CASSKGQLAGEAFF
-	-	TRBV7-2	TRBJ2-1	TGTGCCAGCAGCCTCGGGACATCCTACAATGAGCAGTTCTTC	CASSLGTSYNEQFF
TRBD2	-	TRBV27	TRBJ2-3	TGTGCCAGCAGTTTGCCCGGGAGGGAAGCAGATACGCAGTATTTT	CASSLPGREADTQYF
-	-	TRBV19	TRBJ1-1	TGTGCCAGTAGTATTCGAAGGAGGGCTGAAGCTTTCTTT	CASSIRRRAEAFF
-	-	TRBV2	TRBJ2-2	TGTGCCAGCAGGTTTCCCTCCGGTCCCGGGGAGCTGTTTTTT	CASRFPSGPGELFF
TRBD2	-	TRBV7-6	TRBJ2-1	TGTGCCAGCAGCCCACATCAGCGGACTAGCGGGATCTATGAGCAGTTCTTC	CASSPHQRTSGIYEQFF
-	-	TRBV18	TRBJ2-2	TGTGCCAGCTCACCACTTTTGGGGGGAATGGACACCGGGGAGCTGTTTTTT	CASSPLLGGMDTGELFF
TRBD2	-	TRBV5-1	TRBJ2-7	TGCGCCAGCAGCTTGGTATGGACTAGCTCCGAGCAGTACTTC	CASSLVWTSSEQYF
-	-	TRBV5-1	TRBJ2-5	TGCGCCAGCAGCTTGGGTTTGTTGGAGGGACAGCAAGAGACCCAGTACTTC	CASSLGLLEGQQETQYF
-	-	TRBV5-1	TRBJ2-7	TGCGCCAGCAGCTTGGCGGGGGAGTCCTACGAGCAGTACTTC	CASSLAGESYEQYF
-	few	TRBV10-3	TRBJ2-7	TGTGCCATCAGTGCCGATGCTACAGGTTCCTACTACGAGCAGTACTTC	CAISADATGSYYEQYF
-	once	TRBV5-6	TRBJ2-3	TGTGCCAGCAGCCCGGAGGAACGCACAGATACGCAGTATTTT	CASSPEERTDTQYF
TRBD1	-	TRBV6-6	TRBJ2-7	TGTGCCACCATATCAACAGGGGTTGAGCAGTACTTC	CATISTGVEQYF
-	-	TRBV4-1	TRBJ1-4	TGCGCCAGCAGCCAAGACGTTGATGAAAAACTGTTTTTT	CASSQDVDEKLFF
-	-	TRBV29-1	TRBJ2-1	TGCAGCGCGCGGACGGACAGTTGGGAGCAGTTCTTC	CSARTDSWEQFF
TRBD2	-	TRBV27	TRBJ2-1	TGTGCCAGCAGTTCGGGACTAGCGGGAGACAATGAGCAGTTCTTC	CASSSGLAGDNEQFF
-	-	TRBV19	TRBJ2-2	TGTGCCAGTTGGGGTAAGGGGACCGGGGAGCTGTTTTTT	CASWGKGTGELFF
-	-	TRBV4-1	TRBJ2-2	TGCGCCAGCAGCCAAGTAGCCATTGGGAACACCGGGGAGCTGTTTTTT	CASSQVAIGNTGELFF
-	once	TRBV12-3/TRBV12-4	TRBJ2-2	TGTGCCAGCAGTTTCTACACCGGGGAGCTGTTTTTT	CASSFYTGELFF
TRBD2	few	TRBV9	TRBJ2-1	TGTGCCAGCAGCCTCGGACTAGCTAAGGAGCAGTTCTTC	CASSLGLAKEQFF
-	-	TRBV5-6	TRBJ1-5	TGTGCCAGCAGCTTGTTGGGGGCTAGGCGCAATCAGCCCCAGCATTTT	CASSLLGARRNQPQHF
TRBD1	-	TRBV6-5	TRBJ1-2	TGTGCCAGCAGTTATCGGACAGGGAGGGGAGGCTACACCTTC	CASSYRTGRGGYTF
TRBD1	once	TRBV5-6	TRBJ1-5	TGTGCCAGCAGGCACAGGGGTAGCAATCAGCCCCAGCATTTT	CASRHRGSNQPQHF
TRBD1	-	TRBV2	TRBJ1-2	TGTGCCATACAGGGGGCCTATGGCTACACCTTC	CAIQGAYGYTF
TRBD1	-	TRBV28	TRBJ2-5	TGTGCCAGCAGTGCCTACAGGGGGGCGGAAGAGACCCAGTACTTC	CASSAYRGAEETQYF
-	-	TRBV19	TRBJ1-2	TGTGCCAGTAAAGTTTTGGAGACAGGATTCTCGCATGGCTACACCTTC	CASKVLETGFSHGYTF
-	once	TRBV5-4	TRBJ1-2	TGTGCCAGCAGCTTCGGGACACAGCCCAAATCTAACTATGGCTACACCTTC	CASSFGTQPKSNYGYTF
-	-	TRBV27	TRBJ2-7	TGTGCCAGCAGTTTAGGGACTACCAGGGGCGAGCAGTACTTC	CASSLGTTRGEQYF
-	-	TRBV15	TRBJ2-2	TGTGCCACCAGCAGATCACATCGGGAGCTGTTTTTT	CATSRSHRELFF
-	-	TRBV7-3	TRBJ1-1	TGTGCCAGCAGCCCAAGCGGGGAGAACACTGAAGCTTTCTTT	CASSPSGENTEAFF
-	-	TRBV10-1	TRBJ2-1	TGCGCCAGCAGTGAGTCGGACAGTTACAATGAGCAGTTCTTC	CASSESDSYNEQFF
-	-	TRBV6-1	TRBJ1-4	TGTGCCAGCAGTGAGACATCCGGGACTTACCGATCAACTAATGAAAAACTGTTTTTT	CASSETSGTYRSTNEKLFF
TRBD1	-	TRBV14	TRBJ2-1	TGTGCCAGCAGCCTTTACAGGGGAAGAGAGCAGTTCTTC	CASSLYRGREQFF
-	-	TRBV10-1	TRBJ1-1	TGCGCCAGCAGTGAGTCGAGGTATACTGAAGCTTTCTTT	CASSESRYTEAFF
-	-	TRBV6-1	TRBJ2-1	TGTGCCAGCAGTGAAGAAGCTGGCTCCTACAATGAGCAGTTCTTC	CASSEEAGSYNEQFF
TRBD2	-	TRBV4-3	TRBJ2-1	TGCGCCAGCAGCCAAACACCTCTAGCGGGGGACTCCTACAATGAGCAGTTCTTC	CASSQTPLAGDSYNEQFF
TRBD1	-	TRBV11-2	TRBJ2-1	TGTGCCAGCAGCTTAGAACCGACAGGGGGCAGTAGGTTCTTC	CASSLEPTGGSRFF
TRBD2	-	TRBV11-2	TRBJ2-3	TGTGCCAGCAGCCCGAGACTAGCGGGGGTAAGCACAGATACGCAGTATTTT	CASSPRLAGVSTDTQYF
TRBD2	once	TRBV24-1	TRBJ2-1	TGTGCCACCAGTGATTTGTCTAGCGGGAGGTTCAGTGAGCAGTTCTTC	CATSDLSSGRFSEQFF
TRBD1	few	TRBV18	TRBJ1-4	TGTGCCAGCTCACGGGACAGTGGCGCAACTAATGAAAAACTGTTTTTT	CASSRDSGATNEKLFF
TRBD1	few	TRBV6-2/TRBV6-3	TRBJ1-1	TGTGCCAGCAGTCGACAGACAGGGAGGGCTTTCTTT	CASSRQTGRAFF
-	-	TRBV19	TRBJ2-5	TGTGCCAGTAGGTTGACAGGGGAGGGAGAGACCCAGTACTTC	CASRLTGEGETQYF
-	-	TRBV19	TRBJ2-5	TGTGCCAGTAGTACCGTGGGCCGGACTCCACAAGAGACCCAGTACTTC	CASSTVGRTPQETQYF
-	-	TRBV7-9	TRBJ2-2	TGTGCCAGCAGCCCACGGGCCGCGGGATGGGGGGAGCTGTTTTTT	CASSPRAAGWGELFF
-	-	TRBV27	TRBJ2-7	TGTGCCAGCAGTAAACAGGTTAGCTCCTACGAGCAGTACTTC	CASSKQVSSYEQYF
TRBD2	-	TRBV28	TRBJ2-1	TGTGCCAGCAGCGAAGGGACTAGCGGGAGGTGGAGTGAGCAGTTCTTC	CASSEGTSGRWSEQFF
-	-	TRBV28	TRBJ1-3	TGTGCCAGCGTACAGGGCTCCTACTCTGGAAACACCATATATTTT	CASVQGSYSGNTIYF
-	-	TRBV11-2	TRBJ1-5	TGTGCCGGCATATATCAGCCCCAGCATTTT	CAGIYQPQHF
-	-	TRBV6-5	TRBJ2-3	TGTGCCAGCGGGTGGGCTAGCACAGATACGCAGTATTTT	CASGWASTDTQYF
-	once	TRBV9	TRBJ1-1	TGTGCCAGCAGCGCAACAGGGTTCGGCACTGAAGCTTTCTTT	CASSATGFGTEAFF
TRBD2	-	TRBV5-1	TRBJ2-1	TGCGCCAGCAGCTTACTTGGACTAGCGGGAGGCGGTTCCTACAATGAGCAGTTCTTC	CASSLLGLAGGGSYNEQFF
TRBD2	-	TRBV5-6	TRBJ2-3	TGTGCCAGCAGCTACTCGGTGCGGCGGGAGGTCCTCACAGATACGCAGTATTTT	CASSYSVRREVLTDTQYF